This is a list of T cell receptor beta chains from one sample in a study of T cells in Graves' hyperthyroidism and ophthalmopathy. A single record per CDR3 protein comes from TCRdb applying MiXCR to the multiplex PCR reads. The sample lists about 560,000 distinct CDR3 sequences, 15% to 18% seen once, with 7.3% in the top ten. What was sequenced was blood. Receptors originate from a woman between 25 and 40 years old with Graves' hyperthyroidism. CDR3s include the opening cysteine and the closing phenylalanine or tryptophan. D genes are given only for firm matches. Only some rows state a clone size, as once, few, many or a class for expanded clones.

size,V,J,D,DNA,CDR3
NA,TRBV11-2,TRBJ2-1,NA,TGTGCCAGCAGCCCGTTCATAGTCCGCTTGTACAATGAGCAGTTCTTC,CASSPFIVRLYNEQFF
NA,TRBV7-9,TRBJ2-7,NA,TGTGCCAGCAGCCCGATTTCTAGTGTGCAGTACTTC,CASSPISSVQYF
many,TRBV7-3,TRBJ1-1,TRBD1,TGTGCCAGCAGCTTAGGGGTGGGGGCAGGGGGCACTGAAGCTTTCTTT,CASSLGVGAGGTEAFF
NA,TRBV6-2/TRBV6-3,TRBJ1-1,TRBD1,TGTGCCAGCAGTTCCCTGGGACAGGGGCGCACTGAAGCTTTCTTT,CASSSLGQGRTEAFF
many,TRBV4-3,TRBJ2-3,NA,TGCGCCAGCAGCCAAGATTCCCCTCTTCTCTCGGGTTACCGGGAATGGAGCACAGATACGCAGTATTTT,CASSQDSPLLSGYREWSTDTQYF
NA,TRBV10-3,TRBJ1-1,NA,TGTGCCATCAATAACAGGGAATCACCGAAGGCTGAAGCTTTCTTT,CAINNRESPKAEAFF
many,TRBV7-2,TRBJ2-7,NA,TGTGCCAGCAGCTTAGCGGGATCCCTATTCTACGAGCAGTACTTC,CASSLAGSLFYEQYF
NA,TRBV19,TRBJ2-1,NA,TGTGCCAGTAGTATGGGTAGCGTCCCGTTCTTC,CASSMGSVPFF
many,TRBV27,TRBJ2-1,TRBD1,TGTGCCAGCAGTCGGACAGGGCCCTACAATGAGCAGTTCTTC,CASSRTGPYNEQFF
many,TRBV11-1,TRBJ1-1,TRBD1,TGTGCCAGCAGCCCGGGACAGAGGAACACTGAAGCTTTCTTT,CASSPGQRNTEAFF
many,TRBV2,TRBJ2-1,NA,TGTGCCAGCACCTACCGGAATTTCCGTGACAGCTCCTACAATGAGCAGTTCTTC,CASTYRNFRDSSYNEQFF
many,TRBV3-1,TRBJ1-1,NA,TGTGCCAGCAGCCAAGATTTCCACAGGGAAGTGGCAGCAATGAACACTGAAGCTTTCTTT,CASSQDFHREVAAMNTEAFF
few,TRBV20-1,TRBJ2-3,NA,TGCAGTGCCCCCAGCACTAAAAGCACAGATACGCAGTATTTT,CSAPSTKSTDTQYF
NA,TRBV6-8,TRBJ1-2,NA,TGTGCCAGCAGTTCAGGAGTGAACTATGGCTACACCTTC,CASSSGVNYGYTF
many,TRBV29-1,TRBJ1-1,NA,TGCAGCGTTAACGCCGGGGGCAGCACTGAAGCTTTCTTT,CSVNAGGSTEAFF
NA,TRBV30,TRBJ2-7,NA,TGTGCCTCAAAAAGGAGGGATAGGAACGAGCAGTACTTC,CASKRRDRNEQYF
many,TRBV6-1,TRBJ2-7,NA,TGTGCCAGCAGTATCTTGGAGGGCCGCTCCTACGAGCAGTACTTC,CASSILEGRSYEQYF
many,TRBV6-2/TRBV6-3,TRBJ2-1,NA,TGTGCCAGCAGTCCTAGCGCTTCCTACAATGAGCAGTTCTTC,CASSPSASYNEQFF
many,TRBV5-1,TRBJ1-1,TRBD1,TGCGCCAGCAGCTTGGATTTCGGGGACAGGGGGACTTTCTTT,CASSLDFGDRGTFF
many,TRBV3-1,TRBJ2-3,NA,TGTGCCAGCAGCCAAGATGCAAGCACAGATACGCAGTATTTT,CASSQDASTDTQYF
many,TRBV3-1,TRBJ2-3,NA,TGTGCCAGCAGCCAAGATGGTGGCGGCGCTAGCACAGATACGCAGTATTTT,CASSQDGGGASTDTQYF
many,TRBV12-3/TRBV12-4,TRBJ2-3,NA,TGTGCCAGCAGCCACTACTCGACTAGTTCGACAGATACGCAGTATTTT,CASSHYSTSSTDTQYF
NA,TRBV3-1,TRBJ1-3,NA,TGTGCCAGCAGCCCGAGACTGGGCTCTGGAAACACCATATATTTT,CASSPRLGSGNTIYF
few,TRBV5-4,TRBJ2-1,NA,TGTGCCAGCAGCCGTACGGGACACCTTTACAATGAGCAGTTCTTC,CASSRTGHLYNEQFF
NA,TRBV4-1,TRBJ1-1,NA,TGCGCCAGCAGCCAAGTGAGAACAGGGTTGAACACTGAAGCTTTCTTT,CASSQVRTGLNTEAFF